This entry features one TCR beta chain sequence. The antigen is undetermined. This entry is derived from a study of T cell responses to AZD1222 COVID-19 vaccine. Study observations and caveats: Two AZD1222 doses significantly raised spike-specific TCR breadth and depth over controls.

The data were produced by immunoSEQ multiplex PCR, yet TCRdb's version contains in-frame clones alone and is incomplete. The data contain around 15,000 clones, around 90% of them singletons. After removal of 6 bases from V and 9 bases from J, the junction contained 11 bases not matched to a gene. The CDR3 is made up of 16 amino acids. Germline V gene data show CDR1 as LGHNT and CDR2 as FRNRAP. This specimen consisted of peripheral blood, obtained 28 days after the second AZD1222 dose. The chain recombines TRBV12-5 with TRBJ2-1; 13 nucleotides agree with TRBD2. The sequence was collected from an adult who received the AZD1222 COVID-19 vaccine. This chain's CDR3 is CASGRETSGREGEQFF. Written as DNA, the CDR3 is TGTGCTAGTGGCCGCGAAACTAGCGGGAGGGAGGGTGAGCAGTTCTTC.